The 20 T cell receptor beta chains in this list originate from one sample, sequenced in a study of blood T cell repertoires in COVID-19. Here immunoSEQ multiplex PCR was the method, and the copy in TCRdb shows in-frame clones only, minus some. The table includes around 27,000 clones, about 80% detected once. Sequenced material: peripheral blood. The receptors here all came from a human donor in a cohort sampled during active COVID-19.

This CDR3 is CAISEPWPRETQYF. Written as DNA, the CDR3 is TGTGCCATCAGTGAGCCGTGGCCTAGGGAGACCCAGTACTTC. J is TRBJ2-5 and V is TRBV10-3; no definite D call. V dropped 2 bases and J dropped 5 bases, with 12 bases sitting between them. The CDR3 totals 14 residues. Germline lookup yields CDR1 ENHRY and CDR2 SYGVKD.

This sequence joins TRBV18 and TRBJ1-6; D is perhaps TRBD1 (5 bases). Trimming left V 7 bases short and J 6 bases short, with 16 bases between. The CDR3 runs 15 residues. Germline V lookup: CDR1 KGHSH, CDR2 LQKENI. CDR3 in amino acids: CASFATQGGNSPLHF. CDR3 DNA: TGTGCCAGCTTCGCCACGCAGGGCGGTAATTCACCCCTCCACTTT.

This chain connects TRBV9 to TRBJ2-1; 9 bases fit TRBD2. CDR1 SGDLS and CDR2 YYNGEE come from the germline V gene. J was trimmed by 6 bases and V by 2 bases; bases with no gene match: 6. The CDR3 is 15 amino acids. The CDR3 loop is CASSVERGEVNEQFF. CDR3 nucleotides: TGTGCCAGCAGCGTCGAGCGGGGGGAAGTCAATGAGCAGTTCTTC.

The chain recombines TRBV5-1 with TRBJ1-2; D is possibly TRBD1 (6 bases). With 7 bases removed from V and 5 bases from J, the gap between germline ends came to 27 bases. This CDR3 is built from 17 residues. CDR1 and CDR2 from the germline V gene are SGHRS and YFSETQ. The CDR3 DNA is TGCGCCAGCGCAGCTTCCCCCGAGGGGGGGGTAGGGTATGGCTACACCTTC. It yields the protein CASAASPEGGVGYGYTF.

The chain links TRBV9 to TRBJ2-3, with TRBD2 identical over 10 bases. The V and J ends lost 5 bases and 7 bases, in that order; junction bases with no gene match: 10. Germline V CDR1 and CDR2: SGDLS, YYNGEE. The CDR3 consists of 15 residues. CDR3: CASRKTSGPGYTQYF. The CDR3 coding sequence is TGTGCCAGCAGAAAGACTAGCGGGCCAGGGTATACGCAGTATTTT.

The CDR3 bases are TGTGCCAGCAGTTTACTAGCGGGGGCATACAATGAGCAGTTCTTC. Its translation: CASSLLAGAYNEQFF. V and J are TRBV2 and TRBJ2-1; 11 nucleotides line up with TRBD2. With V trimmed by 5 bases and J by 4 bases, 4 bases remained unmatched. The germline gives CDR1 SNHLY, CDR2 FYNNEI. This CDR3 comprises 15 residues.

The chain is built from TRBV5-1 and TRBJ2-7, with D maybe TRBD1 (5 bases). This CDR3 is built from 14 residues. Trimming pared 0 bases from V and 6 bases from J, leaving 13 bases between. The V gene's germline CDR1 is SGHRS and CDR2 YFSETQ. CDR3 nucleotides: TGCGCCAGCAGCTTGGTCATGCAGGGCGGCGAGCAGTACTTC. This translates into CASSLVMQGGEQYF.

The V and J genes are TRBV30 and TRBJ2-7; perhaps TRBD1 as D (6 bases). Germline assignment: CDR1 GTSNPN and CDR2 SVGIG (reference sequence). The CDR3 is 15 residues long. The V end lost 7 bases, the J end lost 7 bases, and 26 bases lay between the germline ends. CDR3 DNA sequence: TGTGCCTACGAACTTAGGACAGCCGGGATCGGGGAGCAGTACTTC. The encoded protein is CAYELRTAGIGEQYF.

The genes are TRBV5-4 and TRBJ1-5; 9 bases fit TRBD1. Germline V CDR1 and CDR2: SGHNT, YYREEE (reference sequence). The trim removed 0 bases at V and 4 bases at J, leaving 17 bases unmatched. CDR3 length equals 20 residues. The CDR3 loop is CASSLGSDRGNLCPNQPQHF. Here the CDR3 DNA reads TGTGCCAGCAGCTTGGGCTCGGACAGGGGAAATTTATGTCCTAATCAGCCCCAGCATTTT.

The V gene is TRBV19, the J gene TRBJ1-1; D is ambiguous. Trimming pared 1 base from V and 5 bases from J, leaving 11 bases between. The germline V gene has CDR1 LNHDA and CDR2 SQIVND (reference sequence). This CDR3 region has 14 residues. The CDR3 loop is CASSIVGGGTEAFF. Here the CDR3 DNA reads TGTGCCAGTAGTATAGTGGGCGGAGGGACTGAAGCTTTCTTT.

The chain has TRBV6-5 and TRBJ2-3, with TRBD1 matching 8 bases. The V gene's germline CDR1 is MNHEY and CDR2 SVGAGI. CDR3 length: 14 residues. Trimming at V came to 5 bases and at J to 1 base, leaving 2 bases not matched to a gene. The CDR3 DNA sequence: TGTGCCAGCAGTATGGACAGGGGCACAGATACGCAGTATTTT. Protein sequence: CASSMDRGTDTQYF.

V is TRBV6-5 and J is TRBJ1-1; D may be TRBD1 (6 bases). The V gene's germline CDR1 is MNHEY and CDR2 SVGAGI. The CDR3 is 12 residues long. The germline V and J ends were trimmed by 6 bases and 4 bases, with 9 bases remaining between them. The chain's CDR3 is CASSRGGTEAFF. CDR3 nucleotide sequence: TGTGCCAGCAGCAGGGGCGGCACTGAAGCTTTCTTT.

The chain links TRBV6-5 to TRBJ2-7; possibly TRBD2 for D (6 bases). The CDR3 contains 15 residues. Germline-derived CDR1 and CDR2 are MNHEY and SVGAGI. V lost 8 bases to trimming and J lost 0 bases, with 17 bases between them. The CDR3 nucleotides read TGTGCCAGCTCCCCTCGGGGAGGATTCTCCTACGAGCAGTACTTC. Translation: CASSPRGGFSYEQYF.

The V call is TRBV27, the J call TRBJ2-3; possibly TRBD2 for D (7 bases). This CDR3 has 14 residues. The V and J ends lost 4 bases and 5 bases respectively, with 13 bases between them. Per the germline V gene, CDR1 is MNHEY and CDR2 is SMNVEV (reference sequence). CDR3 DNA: TGTGCCAGCAGTTCCGCCGGGGGGCGAGATACGCAGTATTTT. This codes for CASSSAGGRDTQYF.

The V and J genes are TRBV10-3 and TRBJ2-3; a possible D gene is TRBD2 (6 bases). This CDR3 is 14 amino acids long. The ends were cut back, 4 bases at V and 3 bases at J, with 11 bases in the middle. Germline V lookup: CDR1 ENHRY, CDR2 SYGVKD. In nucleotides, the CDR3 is TGTGCCATCAGTGGGACGCGGGGAACAGATACGCAGTATTTT. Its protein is CAISGTRGTDTQYF.

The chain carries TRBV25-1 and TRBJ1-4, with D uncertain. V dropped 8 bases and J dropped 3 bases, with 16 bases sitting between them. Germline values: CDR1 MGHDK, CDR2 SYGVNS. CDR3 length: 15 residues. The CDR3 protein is CASAGWGDPNEKLFF. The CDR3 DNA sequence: TGTGCCAGCGCGGGGTGGGGAGATCCTAATGAAAAACTGTTTTTT. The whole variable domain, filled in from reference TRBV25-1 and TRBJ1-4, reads EADIYQTPRYLVIGTGKKITLECSQTMGHDKMYWYQQDPGMELHLIHYSYGVNSTEKGDLSSESTVSRIRTEHFPLTLESARPSHTSQYLCASAGWGDPNEKLFFGSGTQLSVL.

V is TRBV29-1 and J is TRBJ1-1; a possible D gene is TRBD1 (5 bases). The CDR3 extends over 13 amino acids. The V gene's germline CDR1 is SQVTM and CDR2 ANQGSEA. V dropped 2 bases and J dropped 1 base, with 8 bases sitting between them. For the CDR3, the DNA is TGCAGCGTTGAAAGCACAGGGAACACTGAAGCTTTCTTT. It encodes CSVESTGNTEAFF. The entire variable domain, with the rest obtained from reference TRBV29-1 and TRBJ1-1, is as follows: SAVISQKPSRDICQRGTSLTIQCQVDSQVTMMFWYRQQPGQSLTLIATANQGSEATYESGFVIDKFPISRPNLTFSTLTVSNMSPEDSSIYLCSVESTGNTEAFFGQGTRLTVV.

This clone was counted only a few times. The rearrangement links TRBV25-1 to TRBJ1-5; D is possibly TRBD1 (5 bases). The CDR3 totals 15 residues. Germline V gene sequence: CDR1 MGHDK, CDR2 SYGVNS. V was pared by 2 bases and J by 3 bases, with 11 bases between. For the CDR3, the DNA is TGTGCCAGCAGTGAAGGGCAGGGTCTCAATCAGCCCCAGCATTTT. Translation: CASSEGQGLNQPQHF.

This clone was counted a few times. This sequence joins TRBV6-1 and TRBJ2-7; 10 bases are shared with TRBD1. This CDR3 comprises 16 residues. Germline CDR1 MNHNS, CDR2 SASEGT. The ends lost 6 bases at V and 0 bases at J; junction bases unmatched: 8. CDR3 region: CASREPGQGNSYEQYF. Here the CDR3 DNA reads TGTGCCAGCAGGGAACCGGGACAGGGGAACTCCTACGAGCAGTACTTC.

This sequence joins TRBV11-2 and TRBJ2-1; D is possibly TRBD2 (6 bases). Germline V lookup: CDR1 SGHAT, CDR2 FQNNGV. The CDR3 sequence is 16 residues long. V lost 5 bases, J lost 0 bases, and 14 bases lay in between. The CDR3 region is CASSTLRGSSYNEQFF. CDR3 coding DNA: TGTGCCAGCAGCACCCTCCGGGGGAGCTCCTACAATGAGCAGTTCTTC.